This T cell receptor beta chain appears in the sequencing data of a study of T cells in Graves' hyperthyroidism and ophthalmopathy. Overall study findings and caveats: For ophthalmopathy, model prediction preceded onset by a median approximately 6 months. Separating ophthalmopathy from stable hyperthyroidism was achieved by a 13 V-J model.

RNA transcripts were the template for amplifying TCR beta CDR3 regions. HTBI primers were the set used in a first-round RT-PCR of the TCR CDR3. Each CDR3 protein gets one entry after TCRdb re-called the multiplex PCR reads with MiXCR. The data hold 450,000 to 650,000 distinct CDR3 sequences, with 20% observed a single time. The J segment lost 3 bases and the V segment lost 8 bases, leaving 3 bases of the junction unmatched. CDR1 is SNHLY and CDR2 is FYNNEI in the germline V gene. CDR3 length equals 13 residues. Concerning this clonotype itself: The antigen remains undetermined.

Subjects aged 18 to 65 presented with newly diagnosed hyperthyroidism of less than 2 months' duration. Exclusion of patients followed from uncontrolled infection, other autoimmune disease, pregnancy or lactation. The chain links TRBV2 to TRBJ2-2, with TRBD2 matching over 7 bases. This receptor was taken from a man aged 18 to 29 with Graves' hyperthyroidism. Sequenced sample: blood. The CDR3 spells CASGGGYTGELFF. CDR3 in DNA: TGTGCCAGCGGCGGGGGTTACACCGGGGAGCTGTTTTTT.